This is a list of T cell receptor beta chains from one sample in a study of T cells in tuberculosis. Assay: immunoSEQ multiplex PCR; the TCRdb copy retains only in-frame clones and omits some. The table lists around 38,000 clones, roughly 96% of them singletons. What was sequenced was PBMCs. These receptor sequences come from a donor aged 10-35 years with latent tuberculosis or without tuberculosis infection. Both conserved end residues are part of each CDR3. The D gene is left open where the match is weak. Size values are once, few and many counts, or a class for expanded clones, and some rows have none.

V	J	D	size	CDR3	DNA
TRBV9	TRBJ1-1	NA	NA	CASSVVGATGTEAFF	TGTGCCAGCAGCGTAGTTGGTGCAACTGGCACTGAAGCTTTCTTT
TRBV29-1	TRBJ2-5	NA	NA	CSVRAYQETQYF	TGCAGCGTTCGAGCGTACCAAGAGACCCAGTACTTC
TRBV7-9	TRBJ2-6	TRBD1	NA	CASSSDRGDSGANVLTF	TGTGCCAGCAGTTCGGACAGGGGAGACTCTGGGGCCAACGTCCTGACTTTC
TRBV28	TRBJ1-2	TRBD1	NA	CASSQGQNYGYTF	TGTGCCAGCAGTCAGGGACAGAACTATGGCTACACCTTC
TRBV5-1	TRBJ2-6	TRBD1	NA	CASSLDRGRTGANVLTF	TGCGCCAGCAGCCTAGACAGGGGACGTACAGGGGCCAACGTCCTGACTTTC
TRBV5-1	TRBJ1-2	NA	NA	CASSDPGGSHYGYTF	TGCGCCAGCAGCGATCCTGGGGGGTCTCACTATGGCTACACCTTC
TRBV6-1	TRBJ1-5	NA	once	CASSEAQGSNQPQHF	TGTGCCAGCAGTGAAGCGCAGGGGAGCAATCAGCCCCAGCATTTT
TRBV29-1	TRBJ2-2	TRBD1	NA	CSASRGQATNTGELFF	TGCAGCGCTTCCCGAGGACAGGCGACGAACACCGGGGAGCTGTTTTTT
TRBV7-8	TRBJ2-1	TRBD2	NA	CASSVHSGGEQFF	TGTGCCAGCAGCGTACATAGCGGGGGTGAGCAGTTCTTC
TRBV25-1	TRBJ2-5	TRBD1	NA	CASSEGTGDGVGETQYF	TGTGCCAGCAGTGAAGGGACAGGGGATGGGGTGGGGGAGACCCAGTACTTC
TRBV4-3	TRBJ1-5	NA	NA	CASSQNAGANNQPQHF	TGCGCCAGCAGCCAAAACGCAGGGGCTAACAATCAGCCCCAGCATTTT
TRBV5-6	TRBJ1-6	NA	NA	CASSPGPNSPLHF	TGTGCCAGCAGCCCAGGCCCGAATTCACCCCTCCACTTT
TRBV5-1	TRBJ2-7	TRBD1	NA	CASSPRQGVYEQYF	TGCGCCAGCAGCCCCCGACAGGGTGTCTACGAGCAGTACTTC
TRBV4-2	TRBJ2-4	TRBD2	once	CASSQGSSGGAGGNIQYF	TGTGCCAGCAGCCAAGGGTCCAGCGGGGGGGCCGGGGGAAACATTCAGTACTTC
TRBV14	TRBJ1-1	NA	NA	CASSQLKGFTEAFF	TGTGCCAGCAGCCAATTGAAGGGGTTCACTGAAGCTTTCTTT
TRBV2	TRBJ1-6	TRBD1	NA	CARGTGANSPLHF	TGTGCCAGAGGGACAGGAGCTAATTCACCCCTCCACTTT
TRBV14	TRBJ2-1	NA	NA	CASSQDPLAVSEQFF	TGTGCCAGCAGCCAAGACCCGCTAGCAGTATCCGAGCAGTTCTTC
TRBV15	TRBJ2-7	TRBD1	NA	CATSRGTGSSYEQYF	TGTGCCACCAGCAGAGGGACAGGGAGCTCCTACGAGCAGTACTTC
TRBV6-5	TRBJ2-1	TRBD2	NA	CASHSSGGMDEQFF	TGTGCCAGCCACTCCTCGGGGGGGATGGATGAGCAGTTCTTC
TRBV28	TRBJ1-2	NA	NA	CASSLVEGGARGYTF	TGTGCCAGCAGTTTAGTGGAAGGGGGGGCCCGAGGCTACACCTTC
TRBV5-6	TRBJ2-7	NA	NA	CASSSISDGNSYEQYF	TGTGCCAGCAGCTCCATTTCGGACGGGAACTCCTACGAGCAGTACTTC
TRBV6-6	TRBJ1-2	TRBD1	NA	CASSPSGGLSGYTF	TGTGCCAGCAGCCCCTCAGGGGGCCTCTCTGGCTACACCTTC
TRBV10-1	TRBJ2-3	TRBD2	NA	CASSDSRGGPDTQYF	TGCGCCAGCAGTGACTCGCGGGGGGGGCCAGATACGCAGTATTTT
TRBV6-5	TRBJ2-1	TRBD1	NA	CASSPDRDPYNEQFF	TGTGCCAGCAGTCCCGACAGGGATCCCTACAATGAGCAGTTCTTC
TRBV6-1	TRBJ1-5	NA	NA	CASSRDLEGPQHF	TGTGCCAGCAGTAGGGACTTGGAGGGGCCCCAGCATTTT
TRBV19	TRBJ2-1	TRBD2	NA	CASSIDRAGGHNEQFF	TGTGCCAGTAGTATAGATCGAGCGGGGGGGCATAATGAGCAGTTCTTC
TRBV4-1	TRBJ1-4	TRBD1	NA	CASSQPTGKNEKLFF	TGCGCCAGCAGCCAACCGACAGGGAAAAATGAAAAACTGTTTTTT
TRBV19	TRBJ1-1	NA	NA	CASGSADRNTEAFF	TGTGCCAGTGGGTCAGCCGACAGGAACACTGAAGCTTTCTTT
TRBV7-8	TRBJ1-3	NA	NA	CASSLAGISGNTIYF	TGTGCCAGCAGCTTGGCAGGGATCTCTGGAAACACCATATATTTT
TRBV4-3	TRBJ2-1	TRBD2	NA	CASSQTSGGAYNEQFF	TGCGCCAGCAGCCAAACTAGCGGGGGGGCCTACAATGAGCAGTTCTTC
TRBV27	TRBJ2-2	TRBD2	NA	CASSLNSGLRTGELFF	TGTGCCAGCAGTTTAAATAGCGGGCTTCGCACCGGGGAGCTGTTTTTT
TRBV5-1	TRBJ2-7	NA	NA	CASSLGGVSYEQYF	TGCGCCAGCAGCTTGGGGGGAGTCTCCTACGAGCAGTACTTC
TRBV30	TRBJ1-5	NA	NA	CAWSVRERQPQHF	TGTGCCTGGAGTGTACGCGAAAGACAGCCCCAGCATTTT
TRBV5-4	TRBJ2-1	NA	NA	CASSSGTFSYNEQFF	TGTGCCAGCAGCTCCGGGACTTTCTCCTACAATGAGCAGTTCTTC
TRBV11-2	TRBJ2-5	NA	NA	CASSFVGHVQETQYF	TGTGCCAGCAGCTTCGTGGGGCACGTCCAAGAGACCCAGTACTTC
TRBV27	TRBJ2-7	NA	NA	CASSSPRSYEQYF	TGTGCCAGCAGTTCCCCCCGCTCCTACGAGCAGTACTTC
TRBV7-2	TRBJ1-2	NA	NA	CASSYMPQGNYGYTF	TGTGCCAGCAGCTATATGCCCCAGGGGAACTATGGCTACACCTTC
TRBV4-1	TRBJ2-7	NA	once	CASSQGKASSYEQYF	TGCGCCAGCAGCCAAGGCAAAGCTAGCTCCTACGAGCAGTACTTC
TRBV6-5	TRBJ2-5	NA	once	CASRSQGTQETQYF	TGTGCCAGCAGGAGTCAAGGGACTCAAGAGACCCAGTACTTC
TRBV2	TRBJ1-1	NA	NA	CASRIQGGKNTEAFF	TGTGCCAGCAGAATACAGGGTGGTAAGAACACTGAAGCTTTCTTT
TRBV7-9	TRBJ1-1	NA	NA	CASSLSGTEAFF	TGTGCCAGCAGCTTATCAGGGACTGAAGCTTTCTTT
TRBV28	TRBJ1-1	NA	NA	CASSLGGPGYFF	TGTGCCAGCAGTTTAGGGGGCCCGGGGTATTTCTTT
TRBV21-1	TRBJ1-6	NA	NA	CASSKKDRSPYSPLHF	TGTGCCAGCAGCAAAAAGGATAGGAGCCCCTATTCACCCCTCCACTTT
TRBV6-1	TRBJ2-1	TRBD1	NA	CASRTGTVSYNEQFF	TGTGCCAGCAGAACCGGGACAGTCTCCTACAATGAGCAGTTCTTC
TRBV7-9	TRBJ1-2	NA	NA	CASSLGAVYYGYTF	TGTGCCAGCAGCTTAGGGGCAGTATACTATGGCTACACCTTC